A selection of T cell receptor beta chains follows, all from one sample in a study of cytomegalovirus exposure and HLA in healthy donors. TCRdb's copy holds only in-frame clones and misses some; the assay was immunoSEQ multiplex PCR. Counted here are about 240,000 clones, about 85% occurring once; the ten biggest clones make up 0.2% to 0.3%. Sample: PBMCs. All receptors derive from a girl aged 2-15 years in good health and CMV-seronegative. The CDR3 runs from the conserved cysteine through the conserved F or W. The D gene is left open where the match is weak. Some rows mark clone size as missing; the rest say once, few, many or name a class of expanded clone.

clone size	D gene	J gene	V gene	CDR3 DNA	CDR3 protein
.	TRBD2	TRBJ2-5	TRBV7-9	TGTGCCAGCAGCTTAGGGGGACTAGCGGAGACCCAGTACTTC	CASSLGGLAETQYF
.	.	TRBJ2-1	TRBV14	TGTGCCAGCAGCCAAGCCCCGGGCTCCTACAATGAGCAGTTCTTC	CASSQAPGSYNEQFF
.	TRBD2	TRBJ2-3	TRBV30	TGTGCCTGGAGTGTAGCGGGGGCCGCAGATACGCAGTATTTT	CAWSVAGAADTQYF
.	TRBD2	TRBJ2-1	TRBV6-1	TGTGCCAGCAGTGATGGGACTAGCTATTACAATGAGCAGTTCTTC	CASSDGTSYYNEQFF
.	.	TRBJ2-2	TRBV4-1	TGCGCCAGCAGCCAAGTTAGCCCGGAAACCGGGGAGCTGTTTTTT	CASSQVSPETGELFF
.	TRBD2	TRBJ2-1	TRBV30	TGTGCCTGGAGTCTCGACCGGACTAGCGGGACGGTGGGTGAGCAGTTCTTC	CAWSLDRTSGTVGEQFF
.	TRBD2	TRBJ2-3	TRBV7-3	TGTGCCAGCAGCCTAGCGGGGAGTACAGATACGCAGTATTTT	CASSLAGSTDTQYF
.	TRBD1	TRBJ1-3	TRBV7-8	TGTGCCTCAACACCGACAGGGTCGGGAAACACCATATATTTT	CASTPTGSGNTIYF
.	TRBD1	TRBJ2-1	TRBV7-6	TGTGCCAGCAGCCTTCGGGACAGGACGATCAATGAGCAGTTCTTC	CASSLRDRTINEQFF
few	.	TRBJ2-1	TRBV6-6	TGTGCCAGCAGAACCTCCGGGACTTCTTACAATGAGCAGTTCTTC	CASRTSGTSYNEQFF
.	TRBD1	TRBJ2-7	TRBV19	TGTGCCAGTAGTCTAGAACAGGGGAGCGAGCAGTACTTC	CASSLEQGSEQYF
.	TRBD2	TRBJ2-3	TRBV19	TGTGCCAGTAGTACCTCTCCGGGACTAGCGGGAAATTTT	CASSTSPGLAGNF
.	TRBD1	TRBJ2-7	TRBV11-1	TGTGCCAGCAGCTTCTCGGGACAGGGAAGCTACGAGCAGTACTTC	CASSFSGQGSYEQYF
.	TRBD1	TRBJ1-1	TRBV30	TGTGCCTGGAGTGGACAGGGGAACACTGAAGCTTTCTTT	CAWSGQGNTEAFF
.	TRBD1	TRBJ2-1	TRBV27	TGTGCCAGCAGGACCCCGGGACAGCCGTACAATGAGCAGTTCTTC	CASRTPGQPYNEQFF
.	.	TRBJ1-1	TRBV7-9	TGTGCCAGCAGACTTACGGTCGGGAACACTGAAGCTTTCTTT	CASRLTVGNTEAFF
.	.	TRBJ1-2	TRBV30	TGTGCCTGGAGCGTTAATACTAACTATGGCTACACCTTC	CAWSVNTNYGYTF
.	.	TRBJ2-2	TRBV6-5	TGTGCCAGCAGTTCACACGCTTTAGGGGAGCTGTTTTTT	CASSSHALGELFF